This T cell receptor (beta chain) comes out of a study of regulatory T cells in long-lasting Graves disease (dated by TCRdb to about 2021). Broadly, across the study: Antithyroid drugs had been taken for less than 3 months by newly diagnosed Graves' disease patients. Patients with persistent Graves' disease were compared with patients with newly diagnosed Graves' disease using TCR sequencing and RNA sequencing of peripheral blood. A total of about 33 samples underwent TCR sequencing, from roughly 13 patients with persistent Graves' disease and around 20 patients with newly diagnosed Graves' disease. The study took place in China and was registered as a clinical trial.

General findings and caveats noted by the study authors: The study examined only peripheral blood because the primary lesion, thyroid tissue, could not be accessed. Persistent disease showed preferential use of TRBV28, TRBJ1-2 and TRBJ2-5, whereas newly diagnosed disease favored TRBV20-1 and TRBJ2-1. The small sample size was acknowledged by the authors as a limitation that may reduce accuracy. Compared with newly diagnosed patients, patients with persistent Graves' disease had lower TCR Shannon entropy and fewer highly expanded clones, which suggests clonal expansion. More public clonotypes were shared among persistent patients (under 3,000) than among newly diagnosed patients (966). Sequencing and analysis were restricted to the TCR beta chain.

The sample's time point label, decoded: newly diagnosed GD, antithyroid drugs for less than 3 months. RNA was extracted from PBMCs in TRIzol for both TCR sequencing and RNA sequencing. The diagnosis of Graves' disease was made according to American Thyroid Association guidelines. The patients came from an endocrinology department in Xi'an, China. From each patient, around 9 milliliters of peripheral blood was collected into an EDTA anticoagulant tube. PBMCs were isolated by Ficoll Paque Plus density gradient separation without further T cell sorting. An Agilent 2100 Bioanalyzer and agarose gel were used to check RNA quality, while a NanoDrop 2000 measured RNA concentration. The library relied on multiplex PCR. Sequenced on an Illumina HiSeq 4000. TCR beta libraries were built with iRepertoire HTBI primers and Arm-PCR amplification of CDR3 regions. Before sequencing, the PCR products underwent gel purification. In the paper's pipeline: A total of around 66 TRBV and approximately 15 TRBJ segments were identified across samples and were used for gene usage analysis of CDR3 amino acid clonotypes. Filtered high-quality paired reads were merged into contigs using COPE and FqMerger. BLAST was used to align contigs to IMGT TRBV, TRBD and TRBJ reference genes, with CDR3 defined following IMGT. Any clonotype with a frequency above 0.1% was counted as a highly expanded clone. Shannon entropy was used to measure repertoire diversity, and the Gini coefficient was used to measure V-J evenness. A clonotype was considered public if more than one individual shared it. TCRdb reprocessing: public reads trimmed at Q25 with fastp, clones called with MiXCR, in-frame beta chains kept. Each CDR3 protein appears once, grouped with its most common genes and DNA. V and J calls and clone size were set by TCRdb, not the authors. The sample table lists more than 450,000 distinct CDR3 sequences, around 13% of them with a count of one. The biggest ten clones account for 8.9% of the sample.

This clonotype has at least ten counts. It lacks a known antigen. No base quality values were provided; no much bigger clone lies one nucleotide off. The V end gives up 8 bases and the J end 9 bases, leaving 10 bases in the junction not matched to a gene. CDR1 and CDR2 are read off the germline V gene as SGHAT and FQNNGV. The CDR3 contains 14 residues, cysteine and phenylalanine counted. This entry keeps only the CDR3 DNA: 42 bases, framed from base 1. This sample also appeared in a second study, on T cells in Graves' hyperthyroidism and ophthalmopathy. In that second paper, the authors write: Stable Graves' hyperthyroidism was defined as no progression to ophthalmopathy during 18 months of follow-up. Hyperthyroidism patients were aged 18 to 65 years and newly diagnosed, with disease duration of less than 2 months. Exclusion was applied to patients with uncontrolled infections, other autoimmune diseases, pregnancy or lactation. Clinical symptoms, serum thyroxine and TRAb, thyroid ultrasound, and orbital computed tomography formed the basis for the diagnoses. For the first round of RT-PCR on the TCR CDR3, the HTBI primer set was used together with the Qiagen OneStep RT-PCR kit. Most expanded thyroid clonotypes (frequency above 0.001) were also detected in blood, suggesting blood repertoires may reflect thyroid immune responses. Ophthalmopathy was separated from stable hyperthyroidism by a 13 V-J signature model, with just over 85% sensitivity and about 81% specificity obtained in cross-validation and 80%/75% obtained in testing. During validation, the model predicted progression to ophthalmopathy a median of about 6.3 months ahead of onset, with almost 71% sensitivity and under 85% specificity. TCR V-J signatures able to tell the groups apart were searched for in a discovery cohort of some 97 patients, of whom more than 40 had Graves' ophthalmopathy and roughly 58 had stable Graves' hyperthyroidism. An independent validation cohort of around 19 hyperthyroidism patients and over 15 patients who later progressed to ophthalmopathy tested prospective prediction of ophthalmopathy. The 100 or so discovery patients were randomly split 7:3 into training and test sets. In several Graves' hyperthyroidism patients, the study also compared T-cell repertoires from thyroid tissue with T-cell repertoires from blood. After blood sampling, hyperthyroidism patients were treated with methimazole at a starting dose of 30 mg daily, and ophthalmopathy patients were treated with high-dose intravenous methylprednisolone. The libraries were constructed in a second round of multiplex PCR and then size-selected and purified. Sequencing of the libraries was done on an Illumina HiSeq2000 using paired-end 100 bp reads. SOAPnuke was used to process the raw data, throwing out any read that contained adapters or uncalled bases, had a mean Phred below 15, or lacked an exact constant-primer or identifier match. High-quality paired reads were merged using COPE v1.2.5, and each unique nucleotide sequence was defined as a clonotype. Clonotypes were aligned to IMGT TRBV, TRBD and TRBJ reference segments using MiTCR v1.1. Analysis was restricted to V-J combinations with a frequency above 0.0001, which covered roughly 99% of repertoires. A TCS score was defined as the ratio between F50 (clonal expansion) and ExV (chaos), using BLOSUM62-based TCRdist between CDR3 peptides within each V-J. Welch's t-statistics and random forest reduced 450 to 600 V-J features to 10 to 15, which were used in a naive Bayes classifier (R e1071). Sample size was not statistically predetermined, and investigators were not blinded to group allocation. The paper describes TCR Vbeta CDR3 sequencing of fewer than 150 peripheral blood samples, made up of some 42 ophthalmopathy patients, approximately 73 hyperthyroidism patients and 17 progressor patients.

In this chain, TRBV11-2 is recombined with TRBJ1-6; 7 middle bases align to TRBD1. Source: peripheral blood mononuclear cells (PBMCs), taken at new diagnosis, from a patient treated with antithyroid drugs. The receptor comes from a woman under 40 with Graves disease. Donor details come from another sample of the same person, matched by shared clones. The CDR3 reads as follows: CASATRQGVSPLHF. Here is the DNA: TGTGCCAGCGCTACCCGGCAGGGGGTTTCACCCCTCCACTTT.